This T cell receptor (beta chain) was profiled in a study of shared clonotypes between healthy human individuals (dated by TCRdb to the early 2020s). Concerning the study at large: The cohort included a few men and a couple of women between 18 and 49 years of age. For each donor, CD4 naive and CD4 memory were each run on three plates, CD8 naive on two plates, and CD8 memory on one plate. Libraries were prepared and TCR repertoires were sequenced by different laboratories using diverse techniques, in order to increase sequencing depth and limit assay-specific biases. The study deeply sequenced blood TCR repertoires of five healthy adults to estimate repertoire size and the extent of clonotype sharing between individuals. Leukapheresis yielded between about 0.9 and 9.5 billion PBMCs per donor.

The CDR3 covers 15 residues, taking in both the cysteine and the phenylalanine. Just CDR3 DNA is preserved here, 45 bases in frame from base 1. Trimming takes 7 bases off V and 12 bases off J; junction bases not matched to a gene: 16. For CDR1 and CDR2, the germline V gene lists MNHNS and SASEGT. Paper-wide results and their limitations: Pairwise subsampling indicated that sequencing depth was expected to affect the degree of clonotype sharing among donors. The genetic and exposure-history diversity represented was limited by the small number of donors. Rarefaction of sorted-subset datasets indicated incomplete sequencing despite the large sequencing depth. Sampling was restricted to blood, and TCR repertoires in tissues likely differ from the TCR repertoires found in blood. When several donors were compared, the shared fraction of clonotypes was roughly 5% for naive CD4, around 3.6% for naive CD8, about 2.4% for memory CD4, and about 0.36% for memory CD8. Larger estimated clonotype richness was generally found for naive subsets than for memory subsets. Compared with non-shared clonotypes, clonotypes shared by all four sorted-subset donors had higher generation probabilities.

With respect to this clone: Its antigen remains undetermined. No clone much larger than this one lies a single base away; base qualities are absent.

Donors were healthy HIV-negative adults with no recently reported acute infections or vaccinations. Only Caucasian adults living in Nashville, Tennessee, USA were represented among the donors. CD4+ T cells were enriched by magnetic negative selection; naive cells were then positively selected on CD45RA, and the negative fraction formed the memory subset. After blood collection by leukapheresis, PBMCs were isolated using Ficoll-Histopaque density gradient centrifugation and then cryopreserved in the vapor phase of liquid nitrogen. Purity and quantity of every magnetically sorted T cell population were checked by analytical flow cytometry. Genomic DNA was isolated from every sorted fraction and measured by UV absorbance on a Nanodrop 2000c. TCR CDR3 regions were amplified from genomic DNA by multiplex PCR using the deep immunoSEQ assay. Extracted genomic DNA from each cell subset was spread evenly across all wells of several immunoSEQ 96-well plates, with each plate serving as a replicate. For sorted subsets, approximately 210 ng of genomic DNA, equivalent to 25,000 to 30,000 T cell genomes, went into each replicate PCR. Purified libraries were measured with a Qubit 3.0 fluorometer, size-checked on a Bioanalyzer 2100, and measured again with the KAPA Library Quantification kit. Every immunoSEQ 96-well plate was sequenced on a separate single-read 150-cycle Illumina NextSeq 550 flow cell. Per the authors' processing: Because the immunoSEQ output held only junctional sequences and lacked quality scores, the filtering could not match the filtering applied to full-length reads. Sequences were annotated with PyIR, a Python wrapper for IgBLAST v1.9, and V/J genes and CDR3 were assigned using IMGT germline references. Reads with weak V/J assignments (E-value above 1e-6), missing CDR3, stop codons, out-of-frame junctions, or ambiguous translated residues were removed. V3J clonotypes were defined as sequences sharing an identical inferred V gene, J gene, and CDR3 amino acid sequence. The percentage overlap between two repertoires was calculated by dividing the number of shared unique clonotypes by the size of the smaller repertoire. Repertoire richness was assessed with RTK rarefaction, the Chao1 estimator, and Recon v2.1 estimates of unobserved clonotypes. Generation probabilities were computed with OLGA for all TCRbeta clonotypes obtained by the gDNA method from several donors. The source is immuneACCESS, and TCRdb retained only in-frame sequences with V and J called. Part of the clones is not carried over; for the studies checked, unresolved V genes explain less than half of this, and the remainder is unexplained. V and J calls and clone size follow that table, whereas D and trimming were derived from the DNA. The sample profile shows 400,000 to 600,000 clones; 90% to 96% of them were found once. About 0.068% of the sample lies in the top ten.

This clonotype was sampled from a woman aged 25-40 years in good health. Sequenced: naive CD4+ T cells sorted from blood. Sample cell subset or site, as interpreted from the label and publication: CD45RA+ positively selected. The V and J genes are TRBV6-1 and TRBJ2-1; TRBD1 fits 9 bases in the junction. The CDR3 protein is CASTLEQGALMGQFF. The nucleotide sequence is TGTGCCAGCACATTGGAACAGGGGGCCTTGATGGGGCAGTTCTTC.